This T cell receptor beta chain is drawn from a study of blood T cell repertoires in COVID-19. V gave up 3 bases and J gave up 4 bases, with 15 bases separating them. The CDR3 runs 15 residues. Looked up from germline, CDR1 is LNHNV and CDR2 is YYDKDF (reference sequence). Clones were read by immunoSEQ multiplex PCR, and TCRdb kept only the in-frame ones, dropping some. Here the sample spans 300,000 to 450,000 clones, more than 80% being singletons. The sequence came from a man younger than 35 who had recovered from COVID-19. The rearrangement uses TRBV15 and TRBJ1-2; D remains unclear. Material: PBMCs or T cells enriched from blood (not recorded which). CDR3 region: CATSRDDGLAYGYTF. The CDR3 DNA reads as TGTGCCACCAGCAGGGACGACGGACTCGCCTATGGCTACACCTTC.